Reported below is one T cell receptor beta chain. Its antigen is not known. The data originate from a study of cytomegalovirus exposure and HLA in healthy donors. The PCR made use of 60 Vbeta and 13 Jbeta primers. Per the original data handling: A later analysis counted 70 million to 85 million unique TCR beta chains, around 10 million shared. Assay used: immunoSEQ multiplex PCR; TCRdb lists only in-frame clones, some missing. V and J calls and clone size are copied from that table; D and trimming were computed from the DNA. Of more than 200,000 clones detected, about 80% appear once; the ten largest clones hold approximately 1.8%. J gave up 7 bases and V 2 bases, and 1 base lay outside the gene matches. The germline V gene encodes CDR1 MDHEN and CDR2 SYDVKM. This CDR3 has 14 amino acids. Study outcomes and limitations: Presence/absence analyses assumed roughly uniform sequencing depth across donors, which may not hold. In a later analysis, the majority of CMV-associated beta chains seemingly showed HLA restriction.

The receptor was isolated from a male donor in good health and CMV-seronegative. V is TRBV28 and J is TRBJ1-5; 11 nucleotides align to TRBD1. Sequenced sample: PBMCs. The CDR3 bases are TGTGCCAGCAGTTTAGGGACAGGGGGACAGCCCCAGCATTTT. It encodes CASSLGTGGQPQHF.